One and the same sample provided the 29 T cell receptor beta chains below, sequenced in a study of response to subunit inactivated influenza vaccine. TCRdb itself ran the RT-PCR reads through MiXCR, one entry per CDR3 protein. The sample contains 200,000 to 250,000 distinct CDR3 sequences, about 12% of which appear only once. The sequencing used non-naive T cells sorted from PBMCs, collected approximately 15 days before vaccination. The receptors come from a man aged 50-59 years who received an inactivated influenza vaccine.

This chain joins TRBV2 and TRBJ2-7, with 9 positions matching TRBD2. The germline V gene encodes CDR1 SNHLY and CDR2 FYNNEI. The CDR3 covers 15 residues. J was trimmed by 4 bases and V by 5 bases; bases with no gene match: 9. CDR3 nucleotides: TGTGCCAGCAGTTTGACTAGCGGCCTTAATTACGAGCAGTACTTC. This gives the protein CASSLTSGLNYEQYF. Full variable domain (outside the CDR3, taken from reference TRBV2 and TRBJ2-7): EPEVTQTPSHQVTQMGQEVILRCVPISNHLYFYWYRQILGQKVEFLVSFYNNEISEKSEIFDDQFSVERPDGSNFTLKIRSTKLEDSAMYFCASSLTSGLNYEQYFGPGTRLTVT.

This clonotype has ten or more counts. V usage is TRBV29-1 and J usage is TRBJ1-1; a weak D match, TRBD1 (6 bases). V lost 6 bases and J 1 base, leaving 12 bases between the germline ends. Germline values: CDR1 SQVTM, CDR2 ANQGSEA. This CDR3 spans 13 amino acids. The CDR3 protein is CSVDRTANTEAFF. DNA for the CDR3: TGCAGCGTCGATCGGACAGCGAACACTGAAGCTTTCTTT.

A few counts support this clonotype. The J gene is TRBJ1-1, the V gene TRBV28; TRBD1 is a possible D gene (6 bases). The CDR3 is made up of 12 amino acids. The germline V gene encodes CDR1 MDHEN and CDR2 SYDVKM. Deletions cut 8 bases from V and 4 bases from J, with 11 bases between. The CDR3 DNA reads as TGTGCCAGCTACAGGGAGGGCACTGAAGCTTTCTTT. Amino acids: CASYREGTEAFF.

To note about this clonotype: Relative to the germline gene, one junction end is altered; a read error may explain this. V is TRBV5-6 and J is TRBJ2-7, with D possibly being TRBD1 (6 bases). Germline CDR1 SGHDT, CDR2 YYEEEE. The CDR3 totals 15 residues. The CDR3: CASSRPQTGGDEQCF. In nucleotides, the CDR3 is TGTGCCAGCAGCCGACCCCAGACAGGTGGCGACGAGCAGTGCTTC.

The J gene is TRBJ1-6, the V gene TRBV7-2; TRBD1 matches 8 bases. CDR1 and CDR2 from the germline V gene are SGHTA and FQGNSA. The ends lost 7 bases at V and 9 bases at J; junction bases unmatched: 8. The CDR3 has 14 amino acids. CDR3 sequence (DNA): TGTGCCAGCACCCAGATCAGGGGGCTTTCACCCCTCCACTTT. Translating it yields CASTQIRGLSPLHF.

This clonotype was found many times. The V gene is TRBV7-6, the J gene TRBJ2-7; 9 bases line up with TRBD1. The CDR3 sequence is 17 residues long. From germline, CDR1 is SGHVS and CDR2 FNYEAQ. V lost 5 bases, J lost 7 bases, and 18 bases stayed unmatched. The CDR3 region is CASSRDLGTGSTWEQYF. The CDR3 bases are TGTGCCAGCAGCCGAGATCTGGGGACAGGGTCCACCTGGGAGCAGTACTTC.

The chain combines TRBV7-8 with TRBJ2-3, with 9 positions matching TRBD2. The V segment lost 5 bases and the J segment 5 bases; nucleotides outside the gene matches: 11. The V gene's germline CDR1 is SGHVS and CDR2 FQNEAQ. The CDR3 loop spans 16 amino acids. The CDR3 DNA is TGTGCCAGCAGCCCCCTTAGTAGCGGGGGTGGAGATACGCAGTATTTT. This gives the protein CASSPLSSGGGDTQYF.

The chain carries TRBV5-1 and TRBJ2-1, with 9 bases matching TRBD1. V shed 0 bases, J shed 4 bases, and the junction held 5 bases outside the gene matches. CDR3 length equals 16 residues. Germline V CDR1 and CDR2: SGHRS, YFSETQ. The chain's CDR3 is CASSLGFGQGYNEQFF. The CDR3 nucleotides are TGCGCCAGCAGCTTGGGCTTTGGACAGGGGTACAATGAGCAGTTCTTC.

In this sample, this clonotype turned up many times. The CDR3 is CASSQGVGSPLHF. The CDR3 region has the DNA TGCGCCAGCAGCCAAGGGGTCGGCTCACCCCTCCACTTT. The chain employs TRBV4-1 and TRBJ1-6; no clear D gene. Germline-derived CDR1 and CDR2 are MGHRA and YSYEKL. Trimming removed 1 base at V and 10 bases at J, with 8 bases between. CDR3 length equals 13 residues.

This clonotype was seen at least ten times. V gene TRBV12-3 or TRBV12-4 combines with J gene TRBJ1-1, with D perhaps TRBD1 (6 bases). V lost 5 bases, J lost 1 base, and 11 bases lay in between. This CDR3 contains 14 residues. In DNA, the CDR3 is TGTGCCAGCAGTCCGGGACATGGGAACACTGAAGCTTTCTTT. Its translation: CASSPGHGNTEAFF.

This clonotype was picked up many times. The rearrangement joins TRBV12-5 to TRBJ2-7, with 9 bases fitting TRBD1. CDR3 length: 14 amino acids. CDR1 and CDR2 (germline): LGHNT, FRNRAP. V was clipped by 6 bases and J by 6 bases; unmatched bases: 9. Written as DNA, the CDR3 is TGTGCTAGTGGCTCGGGGACAGGGATTTCCGAGCAGTACTTC. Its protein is CASGSGTGISEQYF.

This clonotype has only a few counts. The CDR3 region is CASSPPADSKGSGNTIYF. The DNA of the CDR3 is TGTGCCAGCAGCCCACCGGCGGATTCTAAAGGGTCTGGAAACACCATATATTTT. The chain has TRBV11-2 and TRBJ1-3; D gene uncertain. The CDR3 runs 18 residues. CDR1 and CDR2 from the germline V gene are SGHAT and FQNNGV. V was pared by 5 bases and J by 1 base, with 21 bases between.

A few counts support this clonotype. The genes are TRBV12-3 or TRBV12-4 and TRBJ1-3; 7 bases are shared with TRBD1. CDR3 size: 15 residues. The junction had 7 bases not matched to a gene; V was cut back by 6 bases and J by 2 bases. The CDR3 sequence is CASRTGWSTGNTIYF. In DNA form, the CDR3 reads TGTGCCAGCAGGACAGGGTGGAGTACTGGAAACACCATATATTTT.

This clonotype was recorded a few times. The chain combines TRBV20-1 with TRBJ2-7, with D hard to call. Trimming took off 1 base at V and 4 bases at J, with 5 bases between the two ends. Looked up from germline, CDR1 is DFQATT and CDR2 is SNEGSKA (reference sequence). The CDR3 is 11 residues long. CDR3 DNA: TGCAGTGCTAGAGGAGGTTACGAGCAGTACTTC. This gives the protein CSARGGYEQYF.

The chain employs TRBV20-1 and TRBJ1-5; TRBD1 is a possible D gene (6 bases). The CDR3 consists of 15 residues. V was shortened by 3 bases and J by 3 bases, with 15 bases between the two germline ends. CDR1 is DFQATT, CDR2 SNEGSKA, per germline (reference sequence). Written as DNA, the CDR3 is TGCAGTGCTAGTAAAACAGGGCTCACCAATCAGCCCCAGCATTTT. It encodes CSASKTGLTNQPQHF.

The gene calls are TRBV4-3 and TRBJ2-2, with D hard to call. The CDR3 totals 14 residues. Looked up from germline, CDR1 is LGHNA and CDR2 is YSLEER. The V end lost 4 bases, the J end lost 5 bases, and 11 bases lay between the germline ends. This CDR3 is CASSLAHRTGELFF. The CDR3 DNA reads TGCGCCAGCAGCCTTGCACACCGAACCGGGGAGCTGTTTTTT.

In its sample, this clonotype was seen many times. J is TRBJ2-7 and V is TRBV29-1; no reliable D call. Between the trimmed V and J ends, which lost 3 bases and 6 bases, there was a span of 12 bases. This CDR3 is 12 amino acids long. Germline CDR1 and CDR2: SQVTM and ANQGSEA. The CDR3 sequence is CSVERTPGEQYF. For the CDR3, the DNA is TGCAGCGTTGAGAGAACACCGGGCGAGCAGTACTTC.

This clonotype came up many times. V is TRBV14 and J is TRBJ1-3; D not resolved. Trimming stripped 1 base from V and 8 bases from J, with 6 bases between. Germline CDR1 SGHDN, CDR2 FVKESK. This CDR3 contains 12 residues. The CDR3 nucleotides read TGTGCCAGCAGCCAAGCCCCGGACACCATATATTTT. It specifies CASSQAPDTIYF.

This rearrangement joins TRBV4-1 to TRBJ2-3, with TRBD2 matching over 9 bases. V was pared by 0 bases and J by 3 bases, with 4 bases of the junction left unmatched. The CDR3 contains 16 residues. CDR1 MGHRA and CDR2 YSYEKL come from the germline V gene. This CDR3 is CASSQDRLAGTDTQYF. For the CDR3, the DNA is TGCGCCAGCAGCCAAGACCGGCTAGCGGGGACAGATACGCAGTATTTT.

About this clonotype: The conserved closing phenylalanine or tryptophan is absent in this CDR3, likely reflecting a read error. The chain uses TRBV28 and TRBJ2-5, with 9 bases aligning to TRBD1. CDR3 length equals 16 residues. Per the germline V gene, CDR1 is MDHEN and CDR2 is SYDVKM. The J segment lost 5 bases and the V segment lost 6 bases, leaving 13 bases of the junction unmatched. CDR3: CASSKSRTGVEETQYS. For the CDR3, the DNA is TGTGCCAGCAGCAAATCCCGGACAGGGGTTGAGGAGACCCAGTACTCC.

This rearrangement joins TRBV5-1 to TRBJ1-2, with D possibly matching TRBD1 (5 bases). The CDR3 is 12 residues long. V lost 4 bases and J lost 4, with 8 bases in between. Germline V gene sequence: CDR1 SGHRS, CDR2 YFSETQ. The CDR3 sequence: CASSTDSYGYTF. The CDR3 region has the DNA TGCGCCAGCAGCACAGACAGCTATGGCTACACCTTC.

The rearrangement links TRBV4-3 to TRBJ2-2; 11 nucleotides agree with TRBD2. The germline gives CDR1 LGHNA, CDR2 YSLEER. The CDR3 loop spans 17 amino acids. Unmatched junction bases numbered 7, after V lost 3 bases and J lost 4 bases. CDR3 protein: CASSHGTSGSLTGELFF. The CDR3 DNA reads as TGCGCCAGCAGCCATGGTACTAGCGGGAGTCTCACCGGGGAGCTGTTTTTT.

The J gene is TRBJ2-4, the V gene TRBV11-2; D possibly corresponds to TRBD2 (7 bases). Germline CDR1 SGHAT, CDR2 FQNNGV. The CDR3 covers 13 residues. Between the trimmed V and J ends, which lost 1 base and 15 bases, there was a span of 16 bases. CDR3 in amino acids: CASSLVGGRISYF. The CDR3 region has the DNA TGTGCCAGCAGCTTAGTCGGGGGGCGCATCTCGTACTTC.

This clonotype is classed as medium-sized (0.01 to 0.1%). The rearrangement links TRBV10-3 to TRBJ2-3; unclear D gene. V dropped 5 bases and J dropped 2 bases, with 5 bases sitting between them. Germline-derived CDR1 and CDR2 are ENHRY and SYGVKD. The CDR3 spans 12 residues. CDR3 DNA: TGTGCCATCAGTCCAACCACAGATACGCAGTATTTT. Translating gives CAISPTTDTQYF.

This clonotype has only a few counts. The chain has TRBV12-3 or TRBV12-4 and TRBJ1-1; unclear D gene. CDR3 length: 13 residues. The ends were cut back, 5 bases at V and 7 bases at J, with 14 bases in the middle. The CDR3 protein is CASSRAPNGEAFF. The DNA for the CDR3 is TGTGCCAGCAGTAGGGCCCCTAACGGTGAAGCTTTCTTT.

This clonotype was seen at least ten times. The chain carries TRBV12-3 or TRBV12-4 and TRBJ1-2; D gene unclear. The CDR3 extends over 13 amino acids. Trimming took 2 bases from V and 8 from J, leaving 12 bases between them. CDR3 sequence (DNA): TGTGCCAGCAGTTTAACCAGGTGGAAAGGCTACACCTTC. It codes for CASSLTRWKGYTF.

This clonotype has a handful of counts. CDR3 in DNA: TGTGCCAGTAGCAGGCTAGCGGGGGTGAGCTCCTACAATGAGCAGTTCTTC. Translated: CASSRLAGVSSYNEQFF. This chain uses TRBV19 with TRBJ2-1; 10 bases fit TRBD2. Germline-derived CDR1 and CDR2 are LNHDA and SQIVND (reference sequence). J gave up 0 bases and V 6 bases, and 8 bases lay outside the gene matches. The CDR3 runs to 17 residues.

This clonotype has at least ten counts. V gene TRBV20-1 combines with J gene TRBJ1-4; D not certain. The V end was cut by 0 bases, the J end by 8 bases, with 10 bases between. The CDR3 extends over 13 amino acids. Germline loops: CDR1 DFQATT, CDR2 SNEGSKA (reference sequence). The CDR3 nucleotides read TGCAGTGCTAGAGATGGGCCCGGCGAAAAACTGTTTTTT. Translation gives CSARDGPGEKLFF.

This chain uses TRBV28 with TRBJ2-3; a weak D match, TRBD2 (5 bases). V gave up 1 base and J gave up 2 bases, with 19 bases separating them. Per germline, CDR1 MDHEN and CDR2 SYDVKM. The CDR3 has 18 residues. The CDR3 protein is CASSLYKWRAETTDTQYF. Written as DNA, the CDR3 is TGTGCCAGCAGTTTATATAAATGGCGGGCGGAGACCACAGATACGCAGTATTTT.